A single sample gave rise to the 21 T cell receptor beta chains below, sequenced in a study of T cells in tuberculosis. Some clones are missing from TCRdb's copy, which holds only in-frame ones; the method was immunoSEQ multiplex PCR. The data show tens of thousands of clones, under 95% seen once. The material sequenced was PBMCs. These receptors were taken from a donor between 10 and 35 years old with latent tuberculosis or without tuberculosis infection. Some clones in this sample may be carry-over from other donors' samples.

The chain recombines TRBV5-1 with TRBJ1-2; TRBD1 is a possible D gene (5 bases). Germline CDR1 is SGHRS and CDR2 is YFSETQ. This CDR3 contains 15 residues. With 2 bases removed from V and 0 bases from J, the gap between germline ends came to 11 bases. The chain's CDR3 is CASSLDSRSNYGYTF. The CDR3 DNA follows: TGCGCCAGCAGCTTAGACAGCCGTTCTAACTATGGCTACACCTTC.

The rearrangement uses TRBV5-6 and TRBJ1-2; unclear D gene. The germline V gene encodes CDR1 SGHDT and CDR2 YYEEEE. The CDR3 loop spans 13 amino acids. Trimming took 2 bases from V and 2 from J, leaving 7 bases between them. The CDR3 nucleotides are TGTGCCAGCAGCTTAGAACAGAACTATGGCTACACCTTC. It specifies CASSLEQNYGYTF.

The rearrangement links TRBV21-1 to TRBJ2-7; the table's D call of TRBD1 was not tested on the DNA. TRBV21-1 is recorded as a pseudogene. This CDR3 region has 17 residues. The CDR3 DNA reads as TGTGCCAGCAGCAAAACCGCTTCGATCAACAGAAGCTACGAGCAGTACTTC. It is translated as CASSKTASINRSYEQYF.

V is TRBV19 and J is TRBJ1-1; D uncertain. The CDR3 loop spans 11 amino acids. The germline CDR1 and CDR2 sequences are LNHDA and SQIVND (reference sequence). Trimming shortened V by 8 bases and J by 6 bases, and 10 bases separated the two germline ends. The CDR3 region has the DNA TGTGCCAGTTCGCGAGGAGCTGAAGCTTTCTTT. It is translated as CASSRGAEAFF.

J is TRBJ1-1 and V is TRBV21-1; the table calls TRBD1, which could not be checked here. TRBV21-1 has pseudogene status. The CDR3 runs 15 residues. The CDR3 DNA sequence: TGTGCCAGCAGCAAAGGCGGCCAGGGCAGCACTGAAGCTTTCTTT. Its protein product is CASSKGGQGSTEAFF.

V and J are TRBV6-1 and TRBJ2-5; 7 bases match TRBD1. Trimming cost V 6 bases and J 1 base; bases outside gene matches: 8. Germline V gene lookup returns CDR1 MNHNS and CDR2 SASEGT. This CDR3 has 15 residues. The CDR3 spells CASRAPGQSQETQYF. CDR3 in DNA: TGTGCCAGCAGGGCTCCGGGACAGAGCCAAGAGACCCAGTACTTC.

V is TRBV2 and J is TRBJ1-3; the match to TRBD1 covers 8 bases. The germline V gene encodes CDR1 SNHLY and CDR2 FYNNEI. This CDR3 region has 15 residues. Trimming took 6 bases from V and 2 from J; bases not matched to a gene: 6. CDR3 DNA: TGTGCCAGCAGCTCCGGGACAGGCGCTGGAAACACCATATATTTT. This translates into CASSSGTGAGNTIYF.

The rearrangement uses TRBV30 and TRBJ1-2; 9 bases are shared with TRBD1. Germline values: CDR1 GTSNPN, CDR2 SVGIG (reference sequence). The CDR3 has 14 amino acids. Trimming cost V 8 bases and J 7 bases; bases outside gene matches: 14. This CDR3 is CARPNRDRVGGYTF. Here the CDR3 DNA reads TGTGCCCGACCAAACCGGGACAGGGTCGGTGGCTACACCTTC. Full variable domain (remainder filled in from reference TRBV30 and TRBJ1-2): SQTIHQWPATLVQPVGSPLSLECTVEGTSNPNLYWYRQAAGRGLQLLFYSVGIGQISSEVPQNLSASRPQDRQFILSSKKLLLSDSGFYLCARPNRDRVGGYTFGSGTRLTVV.

The rearrangement links TRBV9 to TRBJ1-1; D unresolved. V lost 2 bases to trimming and J lost 1 base, with 6 bases between them. Germline CDR1 and CDR2: SGDLS and YYNGEE. The CDR3 extends over 13 amino acids. CDR3 loop: CASSVHGNTEAFF. CDR3 in DNA: TGTGCCAGCAGCGTTCACGGGAACACTGAAGCTTTCTTT.

This clone was recorded a few times. This chain joins TRBV7-9 and TRBJ1-2; D is unresolved. Trimming took off 0 bases at V and 5 bases at J, with 16 bases between the two ends. The V gene's germline CDR1 is SEHNR and CDR2 FQNEAQ (reference sequence). The CDR3 is made up of 16 amino acids. CDR3 coding DNA: TGTGCCAGCAGCTTAGCCCGCTGGGAGAGAGGGTATGGCTACACCTTC. It yields the protein CASSLARWERGYGYTF.

This clone was detected only a few times. The V and J genes are TRBV6-1 and TRBJ1-2; a weak D match, TRBD1 (6 bases). V lost 10 bases, J lost 3 bases, and 15 bases lay in between. The germline V gene has CDR1 MNHNS and CDR2 SASEGT. This CDR3 region has 13 residues. The DNA for the CDR3 is TGTGCCATCCGAATAAGGACAGACTATGGCTACACCTTC. It is translated as CAIRIRTDYGYTF.

This sequence joins TRBV28 and TRBJ1-3; D ambiguous. The CDR3 contains 15 residues. Germline CDR1 reads MDHEN; CDR2 reads SYDVKM. V lost 3 bases to trimming and J lost 0 bases, with 9 bases between them. The CDR3, as DNA: TGTGCCAGCAGTTTGATGGGCTACTCTGGAAACACCATATATTTT. Translating gives CASSLMGYSGNTIYF. Looking up the rest from reference TRBV28 and TRBJ1-3 gives the full variable domain: DVKVTQSSRYLVKRTGEKVFLECVQDMDHENMFWYRQDPGLGLRLIYFSYDVKMKEKGDIPEGYSVSREKKERFSLILESASTNQTSMYLCASSLMGYSGNTIYFGEGSWLTVV.

The sample holds a few counts of this clone. This chain links TRBV7-9 with TRBJ1-1; D perhaps matches TRBD1 (5 bases). The CDR3 runs to 14 residues. The germline gives CDR1 SEHNR, CDR2 FQNEAQ (reference sequence). The V and J ends lost 5 bases and 1 base respectively, with 11 bases between them. CDR3 sequence reads: CASSLYGGNTEAFF. In nucleotides, the CDR3 is TGTGCCAGCAGCCTCTACGGGGGGAACACTGAAGCTTTCTTT.

The V gene is TRBV11-2, the J gene TRBJ1-2; maybe TRBD1 (6 bases). V was shortened by 5 bases and J by 7 bases, with 20 bases between the two germline ends. There are 15 residues in the CDR3. CDR1 SGHAT and CDR2 FQNNGV come from the germline V gene. The CDR3 region is CASSPQGQKIGGYTF. The DNA for the CDR3 is TGTGCCAGCAGCCCCCAGGGGCAAAAAATCGGTGGCTACACCTTC. Full variable domain (missing parts from reference TRBV11-2 and TRBJ1-2): EAGVAQSPRYKIIEKRQSVAFWCNPISGHATLYWYQQILGQGPKLLIQFQNNGVVDDSQLPKDRFSAERLKGVDSTLKIQPAKLEDSAVYLCASSPQGQKIGGYTFGSGTRLTVV.

The chain has TRBV25-1 and TRBJ2-2; D might be TRBD2 (6 bases). V was cut by 5 bases and J by 4 bases, with 14 bases left in between. The CDR3 totals 15 residues. Germline V gene sequence: CDR1 MGHDK, CDR2 SYGVNS. CDR3 sequence (DNA): TGTGCCAGCAGTTCGACTAGGAATGGCACCGGGGAGCTGTTTTTT. Translating it yields CASSSTRNGTGELFF.

The chain combines TRBV7-9 with TRBJ2-7; 8 nucleotides align to TRBD1. The V gene's germline CDR1 is SEHNR and CDR2 FQNEAQ (reference sequence). Germline trimming cut 3 bases from V and 0 bases from J; bases unmatched to any gene: 4. This CDR3 has 15 residues. CDR3 sequence reads: CASSFWTGTSYEQYF. In DNA form, the CDR3 reads TGTGCCAGCAGCTTTTGGACAGGGACCTCCTACGAGCAGTACTTC. Based on the CDR3 plus reference TRBV7-9 and TRBJ2-7, the full variable domain is DTGVSQNPRHKITKRGQNVTFRCDPISEHNRLYWYRQTLGQGPEFLTYFQNEAQLEKSRLLSDRFSAERPKGSFSTLEIQRTEQGDSAMYLCASSFWTGTSYEQYFGPGTRLTVT.

This clone was seen a single time. The genes are TRBV9 and TRBJ1-2; D possibly corresponds to TRBD1 (5 bases). Trimming removed 2 bases from V and 6 bases from J, with 11 bases in between. This CDR3 has 13 amino acids. CDR1 is SGDLS, CDR2 YYNGEE, per germline. CDR3 protein: CASSVSGQNGYTF. In DNA form, the CDR3 reads TGTGCCAGCAGCGTCTCAGGACAAAATGGCTACACCTTC.

V gene TRBV14 combines with J gene TRBJ2-7; 13 bases map to TRBD2. The length of the CDR3 is 15 residues. The germline V gene has CDR1 SGHDN and CDR2 FVKESK. V gave up 6 bases and J gave up 0 bases; unmatched junction bases: 2. DNA of the CDR3: TGTGCCAGCAGACGGACTAGCGGGAGCTCCTACGAGCAGTACTTC. Its protein is CASRRTSGSSYEQYF.

The chain carries TRBV7-9 and TRBJ1-2; the match to TRBD1 covers 8 bases. Germline CDR1 SEHNR, CDR2 FQNEAQ (reference sequence). The length of the CDR3 is 16 residues. V trimming: 3 bases; J trimming: 8 bases; junction bases outside the gene matches: 14. The CDR3 DNA follows: TGTGCCAGCAGCTTTTCTTCGGGACAGGACTCGGGGGGCTACACCTTC. It codes for CASSFSSGQDSGGYTF. Together with reference TRBV7-9 and TRBJ1-2, the CDR3 gives the full variable domain: DTGVSQNPRHKITKRGQNVTFRCDPISEHNRLYWYRQTLGQGPEFLTYFQNEAQLEKSRLLSDRFSAERPKGSFSTLEIQRTEQGDSAMYLCASSFSSGQDSGGYTFGSGTRLTVV.

The chain has TRBV18 and TRBJ2-7; 10 bases align to TRBD2. Germline V gene data show CDR1 as KGHSH and CDR2 as LQKENI. The CDR3 runs 15 residues. V was pared by 3 bases and J by 4 bases, with 6 bases of the junction left unmatched. CDR3 protein: CASSPGAGGPYEQYF. CDR3 DNA sequence: TGTGCCAGCTCACCTGGAGCGGGAGGGCCTTACGAGCAGTACTTC.

This CDR3 is CAISSGPTYEQYF. CDR3 DNA: TGTGCCATCAGTAGCGGCCCGACCTACGAGCAGTACTTC. The chain recombines TRBV10-3 with TRBJ2-7, with D perhaps TRBD2 (5 bases). V lost 5 bases to trimming and J lost 2 bases, with 10 bases between them. Germline loops: CDR1 ENHRY, CDR2 SYGVKD. The CDR3 loop spans 13 amino acids.